Presented here are 20 T cell receptor beta chains from one specimen sequenced in a study of blood T cell repertoires in COVID-19. Sequencing used immunoSEQ multiplex PCR; TCRdb keeps in-frame clones, though not all of them. The sample records 350,000 to 500,000 clones, 70% to 90% being singletons. Sequenced: PBMCs or T cells enriched from blood (not recorded which). The receptors shown here come from a woman between 18 and 30 years old who had been exposed to COVID-19.

V usage is TRBV7-9 and J usage is TRBJ2-1, with 7 bases fitting TRBD2. After removal of 5 bases from V and 4 bases from J, the junction contained 8 bases not matched to a gene. The CDR3 is 15 amino acids. Germline-derived CDR1 and CDR2 are SEHNR and FQNEAQ (reference sequence). The CDR3 region is CASSMGAGVYNEQFF. For the CDR3, the DNA is TGTGCCAGCAGCATGGGCGCGGGAGTGTACAATGAGCAGTTCTTC.

The rearrangement uses TRBV24-1 and TRBJ1-1, with D unresolved. Germline CDR1 reads KGHDR; CDR2 reads SFDVKD. The CDR3 length is 13 residues. V gave up 0 bases and J gave up 3 bases, with 4 bases separating them. In nucleotides, the CDR3 is TGTGCCACCAGTGATTTGCTTTACACTGAAGCTTTCTTT. Translating gives CATSDLLYTEAFF.

CDR3 sequence (DNA): TGTGCCAGCAGTCTCTCACTACTCAAGACAGGGGATTCACCCCTCCACTTT. Amino acid sequence: CASSLSLLKTGDSPLHF. The chain uses TRBV7-2 and TRBJ1-6; 8 bases align to TRBD1. The germline gives CDR1 SGHTA, CDR2 FQGNSA. V was clipped by 6 bases and J by 8 bases; unmatched bases: 15. This CDR3 spans 17 amino acids.

The V gene is TRBV11-2, the J gene TRBJ2-2, with 11 bases lining up with TRBD1. The CDR3 has 16 amino acids. CDR1 is SGHAT, CDR2 FQNNGV, per germline. V was clipped by 0 bases and J by 5 bases; unmatched bases: 2. The CDR3 coding sequence is TGTGCCAGCAGCTTAGAGGGACAGGGGGTGACCGGGGAGCTGTTTTTT. It codes for CASSLEGQGVTGELFF.

CDR3 amino acids: CASSSVRRGSDQPQHF. The CDR3 DNA reads as TGTGCCAGCAGTTCTGTTCGGAGGGGCTCCGATCAGCCCCAGCATTTT. The chain recombines TRBV28 with TRBJ1-5, with D perhaps TRBD1 (5 bases). The germline V gene encodes CDR1 MDHEN and CDR2 SYDVKM. This CDR3 has 16 amino acids. V lost 4 bases to trimming and J lost 5 bases, with 18 bases between them.

This chain connects TRBV5-1 to TRBJ1-2; D is unresolved. CDR1 and CDR2 (germline): SGHRS, YFSETQ. Trimming removed 2 bases from V and 8 bases from J, with 13 bases in between. CDR3 size: 13 residues. The chain's CDR3 is CASSLHTDEGYTF. CDR3 nucleotide sequence: TGCGCCAGCAGCTTACATACAGATGAGGGCTACACCTTC. The full variable domain, its missing parts supplied by reference TRBV5-1 and TRBJ1-2, is KAGVTQTPRYLIKTRGQQVTLSCSPISGHRSVSWYQQTPGQGLQFLFEYFSETQRNKGNFPGRFSGRQFSNSRSEMNVSTLELGDSALYLCASSLHTDEGYTFGSGTRLTVV.

The rearrangement joins TRBV5-1 to TRBJ2-1; tentative D call: TRBD2 (6 bases). The CDR3 is made up of 15 amino acids. V was shortened by 4 bases and J by 10 bases, with 21 bases between the two germline ends. Looked up from germline, CDR1 is SGHRS and CDR2 is YFSETQ. CDR3 amino acids: CASSNQLASPHEQFF. CDR3 coding DNA: TGCGCCAGCAGCAATCAGCTAGCGTCCCCACACGAGCAGTTCTTC.

The V gene is TRBV5-1, the J gene TRBJ2-7, with a weak D call TRBD1 (5 bases). Trimming removed 0 bases at V and 0 bases at J, with 10 bases between. Germline V gene data show CDR1 as SGHRS and CDR2 as YFSETQ. CDR3 length equals 15 residues. CDR3 loop: CASSLEGVVSYEQYF. The CDR3, as DNA: TGCGCCAGCAGCTTGGAAGGGGTCGTCTCCTACGAGCAGTACTTC.

This clone has more than one count but fewer than ten. The chain couples TRBV7-8 to TRBJ1-2; TRBD1 matches at 7 bases. The germline CDR1 and CDR2 sequences are SGHVS and FQNEAQ. This CDR3 has 15 amino acids. The V segment lost 5 bases and the J segment 0 bases; nucleotides outside the gene matches: 6. The CDR3 spells CASSKGTAPNYGYTF. The DNA for the CDR3 is TGTGCCAGCAGCAAAGGGACAGCCCCTAACTATGGCTACACCTTC.

The chain has TRBV2 and TRBJ2-7, with D unclear. CDR1 and CDR2 from the germline V gene are SNHLY and FYNNEI. The CDR3 covers 11 residues. The V gene lost 10 bases and the J gene lost 3 bases, with 10 bases spanning the gap. The CDR3 protein is CATARSYEQYF. CDR3 sequence (DNA): TGTGCCACCGCGAGGAGCTACGAGCAGTACTTC. The entire variable domain, with the rest obtained from reference TRBV2 and TRBJ2-7, is as follows: EPEVTQTPSHQVTQMGQEVILRCVPISNHLYFYWYRQILGQKVEFLVSFYNNEISEKSEIFDDQFSVERPDGSNFTLKIRSTKLEDSAMYFCATARSYEQYFGPGTRLTVT.

The genes are TRBV5-3 and TRBJ1-2; 8 positions match TRBD1. TRBV5-3 is placed among ORFs of uncertain function. This CDR3 spans 12 amino acids. The V and J ends lost 5 bases and 8 bases, in that order; junction bases with no gene match: 5. This CDR3 reads CARRQGAGGYTF. CDR3 nucleotides: TGTGCCAGAAGGCAGGGGGCTGGGGGCTACACCTTC.

V usage is TRBV5-1 and J usage is TRBJ2-2; D is unclear. Germline values: CDR1 SGHRS, CDR2 YFSETQ. This CDR3 contains 16 residues. V lost 0 bases, J lost 0 bases, and 9 bases lay in between. This chain's CDR3 is CASSLEPQSNTGELFF. The CDR3 DNA is TGCGCCAGCAGCTTGGAGCCTCAATCGAACACCGGGGAGCTGTTTTTT.

This sequence joins TRBV3-1 (or the pseudogene TRBV3-2) and TRBJ1-2; TRBD1 is a possible D gene (6 bases). The germline CDR1 and CDR2 sequences are LGHDT and YNNKEL (reference sequence). The CDR3 has 15 residues. Trimming pared 0 bases from V and 4 bases from J, leaving 12 bases between. The CDR3 DNA sequence: TGTGCCAGCAGCCAAGAGCGGACAGCCTTCTATGGCTACACCTTC. Residues: CASSQERTAFYGYTF.

The CDR3 DNA sequence: TGTGCCAGCAGCTTATCGGTAGGGCAGGGGACGGACTACACCTTC. Its protein product is CASSLSVGQGTDYTF. The rearrangement joins TRBV7-2 to TRBJ1-2; D may be TRBD1 (6 bases). Trimming took 2 bases from V and 10 from J, leaving 20 bases between them. In germline, CDR1 is SGHTA, CDR2 FQGNSA. The CDR3 consists of 15 residues.

As to this clone: One junction end does not reproduce the germline sequence, and a read error may be involved. This chain uses TRBV3-1 (or the pseudogene TRBV3-2) with TRBJ2-3; no definite D call. There are 18 residues in the CDR3. The germline CDR1 and CDR2 sequences are LGHDT and YNNKEL (reference sequence). The CDR3 coding sequence is TGTGCCAGCAGCCCCGGTTTTAAGACGGCCAGAAAAACAGATACACAGTATTTT. It is translated as CASSPGFKTARKTDTQYF.

V gene TRBV7-2 combines with J gene TRBJ2-7; 12 bases are a match to TRBD2. The CDR3 spans 14 residues. The J segment lost 3 bases and the V segment lost 10 bases, leaving 7 bases of the junction unmatched. Germline V CDR1 and CDR2: SGHTA, FQGNSA. This CDR3 is CATSGGGGYYEQYF. CDR3 coding DNA: TGTGCCACTAGCGGGGGGGGCGGATACTACGAGCAGTACTTC.

The chain uses TRBV6-2 or TRBV6-3 and TRBJ2-1; D may be TRBD1 (6 bases). Germline CDR1 reads MNHEY; CDR2 reads SVGEGT. The CDR3 spans 16 residues. V dropped 4 bases and J dropped 7 bases, with 20 bases sitting between them. In DNA form, the CDR3 reads TGTGCCAGCAGTTTGGTCCCCAGGGGTTTGTTAAATGAGCAGTTCTTC. Translated, it gives CASSLVPRGLLNEQFF.

The chain combines TRBV4-1 with TRBJ1-6; D gene unclear. The CDR3 length is 15 residues. CDR1 is MGHRA, CDR2 YSYEKL, per germline. With 3 bases removed from V and 6 bases from J, the gap between germline ends came to 12 bases. DNA for the CDR3: TGCGCCAGCAGCCACCCTGGTCTAGCTAATTCACCCCTCCACTTT. Translated: CASSHPGLANSPLHF.

V usage is TRBV28 and J usage is TRBJ1-4; 7 nucleotides align to TRBD1. Germline assignment: CDR1 MDHEN and CDR2 SYDVKM. The CDR3 runs to 15 residues. J gave up 8 bases and V 6 bases, and 12 bases lay outside the gene matches. The CDR3 DNA is TGTGCCAGCAGGCGGGGCCAGGGGGTAGGGGAAAAACTGTTTTTT. It is translated as CASRRGQGVGEKLFF.

This clone has a handful of counts. V usage is TRBV27 and J usage is TRBJ2-7; D perhaps matches TRBD1 (6 bases). Trimming cost V 6 bases and J 4 bases, with 13 bases left between them. The CDR3 is made up of 13 amino acids. Looked up from germline, CDR1 is MNHEY and CDR2 is SMNVEV (reference sequence). As DNA, the CDR3 is TGTGCCAGCAGGCCACAGGGATCTTACGAGCAGTACTTC. This codes for CASRPQGSYEQYF.